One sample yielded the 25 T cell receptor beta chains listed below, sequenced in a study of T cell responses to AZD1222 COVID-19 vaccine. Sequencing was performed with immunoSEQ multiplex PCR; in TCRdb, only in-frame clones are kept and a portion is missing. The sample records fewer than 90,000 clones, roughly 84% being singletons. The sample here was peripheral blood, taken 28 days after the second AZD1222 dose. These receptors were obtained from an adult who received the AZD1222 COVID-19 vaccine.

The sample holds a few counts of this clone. CDR3 loop: CASQGYSYEQYF. In nucleotides, the CDR3 is TGTGCCTCACAGGGATACTCCTACGAGCAGTACTTC. The chain combines TRBV10-3 with TRBJ2-7; weak D call: TRBD1 (6 bases). CDR3 length equals 12 residues. Germline assignment: CDR1 ENHRY and CDR2 SYGVKD. V was pared by 11 bases and J by 0 bases, with 11 bases between.

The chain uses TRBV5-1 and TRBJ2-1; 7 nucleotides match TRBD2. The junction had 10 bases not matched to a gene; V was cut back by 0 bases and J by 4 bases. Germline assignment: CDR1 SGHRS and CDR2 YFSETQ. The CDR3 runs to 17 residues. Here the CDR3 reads CASSLAPAGKNYNEQFF. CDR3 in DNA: TGCGCCAGCAGCTTGGCTCCAGCGGGAAAAAATTACAATGAGCAGTTCTTC.

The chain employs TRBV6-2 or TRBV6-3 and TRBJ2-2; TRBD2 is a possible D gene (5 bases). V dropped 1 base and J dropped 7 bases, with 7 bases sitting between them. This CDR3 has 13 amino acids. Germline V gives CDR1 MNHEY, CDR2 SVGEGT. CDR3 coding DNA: TGTGCCAGCAGTTACTTCGCGGGCGGGGAGCTGTTTTTT. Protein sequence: CASSYFAGGELFF.

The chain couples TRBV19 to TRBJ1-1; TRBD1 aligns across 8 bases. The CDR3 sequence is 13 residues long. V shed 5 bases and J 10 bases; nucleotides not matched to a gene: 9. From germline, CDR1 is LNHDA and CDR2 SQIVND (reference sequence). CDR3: CASSSQTGAGAFF. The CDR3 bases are TGTGCCAGTAGTTCCCAGACAGGGGCCGGAGCTTTCTTT.

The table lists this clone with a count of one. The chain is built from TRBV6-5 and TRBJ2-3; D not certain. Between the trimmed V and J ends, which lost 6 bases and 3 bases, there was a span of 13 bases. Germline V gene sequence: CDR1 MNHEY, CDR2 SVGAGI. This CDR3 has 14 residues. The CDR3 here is CASSRVAETDTQYF. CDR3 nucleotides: TGTGCCAGCAGCCGAGTCGCCGAGACAGATACGCAGTATTTT.

The DNA for the CDR3 is TGTGCCAGCAGCTTGACTGGGACGGGGGCTTTCTTT. It codes for CASSLTGTGAFF. This sequence joins TRBV5-6 and TRBJ1-1, with D possibly matching TRBD1 (5 bases). This CDR3 contains 12 residues. Looked up from germline, CDR1 is SGHDT and CDR2 is YYEEEE. V lost 1 base and J lost 11, with 12 bases in between.

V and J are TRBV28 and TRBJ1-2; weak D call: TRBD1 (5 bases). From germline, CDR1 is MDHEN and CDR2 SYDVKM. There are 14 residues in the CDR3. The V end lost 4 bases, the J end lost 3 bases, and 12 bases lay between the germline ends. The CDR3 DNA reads TGTGCCAGCAGTTCAGGGCTCTTCTACTATGGCTACACCTTC. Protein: CASSSGLFYYGYTF.

The CDR3 reads CASTAQLAGGTDTQYF. The CDR3 DNA is TGTGCCAGTACCGCCCAGCTAGCGGGGGGGACAGATACGCAGTATTTT. This chain joins TRBV19 and TRBJ2-3; 12 nucleotides line up with TRBD2. Germline V gene sequence: CDR1 LNHDA, CDR2 SQIVND (reference sequence). The CDR3 sequence is 16 residues long. With 7 bases clipped from V and 3 bases from J, the junction kept 8 bases outside the gene matches.

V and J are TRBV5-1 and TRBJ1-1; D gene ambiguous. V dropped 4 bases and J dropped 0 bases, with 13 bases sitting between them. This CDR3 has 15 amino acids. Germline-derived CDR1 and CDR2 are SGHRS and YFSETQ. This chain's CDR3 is CASSRLGGMNTEAFF. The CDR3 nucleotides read TGCGCCAGCAGCCGCTTGGGCGGGATGAACACTGAAGCTTTCTTT.

The CDR3 DNA sequence: TGTGCCTGGAGTATAGGTAGCGGCAACATTCAGTACTTC. Protein product: CAWSIGSGNIQYF. The chain combines TRBV30 with TRBJ2-4; tentatively, D is TRBD2 (6 bases). The length of the CDR3 is 13 residues. Germline V lookup: CDR1 GTSNPN, CDR2 SVGIG (reference sequence). Between the trimmed V and J ends, which lost 2 bases and 7 bases, there was a span of 12 bases.

The CDR3 here is CSARKTVPWDEQYF. In nucleotides, the CDR3 is TGCAGCGCCAGAAAGACCGTCCCGTGGGACGAGCAGTACTTC. V is TRBV29-1 and J is TRBJ2-7, with D unresolved. V was shortened by 7 bases and J by 5 bases, with 21 bases between the two germline ends. Germline V gene sequence: CDR1 SQVTM, CDR2 ANQGSEA. There are 14 residues in the CDR3.

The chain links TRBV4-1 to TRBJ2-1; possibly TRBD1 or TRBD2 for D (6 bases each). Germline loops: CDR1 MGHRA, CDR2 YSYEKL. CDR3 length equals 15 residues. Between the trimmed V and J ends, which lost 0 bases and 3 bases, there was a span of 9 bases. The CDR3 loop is CASSQDEGGYNEQFF. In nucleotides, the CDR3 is TGCGCCAGCAGCCAAGATGAGGGGGGCTACAATGAGCAGTTCTTC.

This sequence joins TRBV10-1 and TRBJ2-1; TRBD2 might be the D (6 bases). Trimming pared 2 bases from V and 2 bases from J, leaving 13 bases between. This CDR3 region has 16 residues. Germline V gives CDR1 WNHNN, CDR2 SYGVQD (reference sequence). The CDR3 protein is CASSETSSATYNEQFF. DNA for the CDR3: TGCGCCAGCAGTGAGACTTCTAGCGCCACCTACAATGAGCAGTTCTTC.

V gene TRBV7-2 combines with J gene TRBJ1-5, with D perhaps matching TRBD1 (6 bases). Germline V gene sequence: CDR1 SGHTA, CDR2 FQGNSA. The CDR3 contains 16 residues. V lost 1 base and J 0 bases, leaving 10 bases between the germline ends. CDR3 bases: TGTGCCAGCAGCTTAGAGGGGGGGTATAGCAATCAGCCCCAGCATTTT. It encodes CASSLEGGYSNQPQHF.

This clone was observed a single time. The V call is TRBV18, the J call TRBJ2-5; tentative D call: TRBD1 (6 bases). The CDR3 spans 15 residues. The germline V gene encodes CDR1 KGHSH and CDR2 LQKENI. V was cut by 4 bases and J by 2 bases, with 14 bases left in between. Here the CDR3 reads CASSRTGTPQETQYF. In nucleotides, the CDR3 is TGTGCCAGCTCACGAACCGGGACACCTCAAGAGACCCAGTACTTC.

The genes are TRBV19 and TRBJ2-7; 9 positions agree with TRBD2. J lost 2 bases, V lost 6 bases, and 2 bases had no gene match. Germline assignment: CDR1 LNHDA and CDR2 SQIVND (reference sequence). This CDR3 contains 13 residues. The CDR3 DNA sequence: TGTGCCAGTAGCCTAGCGGGAACCTACGAGCAGTACTTC. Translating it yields CASSLAGTYEQYF.

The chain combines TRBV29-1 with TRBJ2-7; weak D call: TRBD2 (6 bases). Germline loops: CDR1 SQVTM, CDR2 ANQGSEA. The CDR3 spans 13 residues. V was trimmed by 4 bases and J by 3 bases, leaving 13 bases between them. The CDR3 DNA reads TGCAGCGTTGGGGCGGGACCCATCTACGAGCAGTACTTC. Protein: CSVGAGPIYEQYF.

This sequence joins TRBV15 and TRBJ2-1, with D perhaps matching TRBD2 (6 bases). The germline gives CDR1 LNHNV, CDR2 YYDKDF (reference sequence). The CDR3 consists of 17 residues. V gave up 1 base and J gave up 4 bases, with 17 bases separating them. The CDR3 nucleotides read TGTGCCACCAGCAGAGGGGACTCCCCGGCTGGGTACAATGAGCAGTTCTTC. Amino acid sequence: CATSRGDSPAGYNEQFF.

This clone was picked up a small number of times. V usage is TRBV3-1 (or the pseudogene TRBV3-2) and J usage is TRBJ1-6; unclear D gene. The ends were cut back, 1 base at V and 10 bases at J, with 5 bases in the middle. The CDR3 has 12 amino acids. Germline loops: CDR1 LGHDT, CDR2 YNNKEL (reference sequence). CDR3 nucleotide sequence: TGTGCCAGCAGCCAAGTGAGCTCACCCCTCCACTTT. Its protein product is CASSQVSSPLHF.

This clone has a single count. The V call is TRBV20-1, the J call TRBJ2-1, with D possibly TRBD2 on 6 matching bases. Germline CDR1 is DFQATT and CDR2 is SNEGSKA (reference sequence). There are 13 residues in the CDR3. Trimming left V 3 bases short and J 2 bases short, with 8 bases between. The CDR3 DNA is TGCAGTGCTAGTGGGAGGCCCTACAATGAGCAGTTCTTC. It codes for CSASGRPYNEQFF.

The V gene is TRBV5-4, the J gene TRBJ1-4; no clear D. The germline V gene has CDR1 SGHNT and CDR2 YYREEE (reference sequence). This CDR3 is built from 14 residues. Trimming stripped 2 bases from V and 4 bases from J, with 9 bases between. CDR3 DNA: TGTGCCAGCAGCTTCCCAGGAGGTAATGAAAAACTGTTTTTT. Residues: CASSFPGGNEKLFF. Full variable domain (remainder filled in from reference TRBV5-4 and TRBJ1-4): ETGVTQSPTHLIKTRGQQVTLRCSSQSGHNTVSWYQQALGQGPQFIFQYYREEENGRGNFPPRFSGLQFPNYSSELNVNALELDDSALYLCASSFPGGNEKLFFGSGTQLSVL.

The DNA of the CDR3 is TGTGCCTGGGGCACCTCCTACGAGCAGTACTTC. Residues: CAWGTSYEQYF. The J gene is TRBJ2-7, the V gene TRBV30; D ambiguous. Germline CDR1 is GTSNPN and CDR2 is SVGIG (reference sequence). The ends were cut back, 5 bases at V and 0 bases at J, with 5 bases in the middle. The CDR3 is 11 residues long.

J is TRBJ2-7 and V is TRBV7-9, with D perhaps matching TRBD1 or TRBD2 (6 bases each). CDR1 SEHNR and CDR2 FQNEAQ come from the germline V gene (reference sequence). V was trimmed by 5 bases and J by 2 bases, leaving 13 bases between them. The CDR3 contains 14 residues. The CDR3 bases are TGTGCCAGCAGCCACCGAGGGGGGACCTACGAGCAGTACTTC. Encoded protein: CASSHRGGTYEQYF.

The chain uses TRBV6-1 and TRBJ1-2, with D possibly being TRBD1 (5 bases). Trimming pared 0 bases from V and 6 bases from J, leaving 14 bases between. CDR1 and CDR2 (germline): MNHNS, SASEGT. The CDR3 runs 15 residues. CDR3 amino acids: CASSEAAARGDGYTF. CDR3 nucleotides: TGTGCCAGCAGTGAAGCCGCAGCCCGGGGGGATGGCTACACCTTC.

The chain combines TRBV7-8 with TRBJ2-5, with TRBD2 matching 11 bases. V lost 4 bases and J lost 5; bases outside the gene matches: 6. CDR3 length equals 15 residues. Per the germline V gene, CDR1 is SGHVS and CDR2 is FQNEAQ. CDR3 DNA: TGTGCCAGCAGCTGGTTAGCGGGGGGGCCGGAGACCCAGTACTTC. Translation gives CASSWLAGGPETQYF.